The next 27 T cell receptor beta chains were all read from a single sample in a study of T-cell reconstitution after alpha-beta-depleted transplantation in children. Whole-study findings and limits: From newly produced T cells came most of the T-cell counts and diversity one year after transplant.

Preparation of the TCRbeta library was carried out with unique molecular identifiers. TCRdb processed the PCR reads anew with MiXCR; each CDR3 protein has one entry. This table holds 330,000 or so distinct CDR3 sequences, roughly 8.2% found once. Their specific antigens are unknown. Sequencing used peripheral blood, obtained 360 days after TCRalphabeta/CD19-depleted stem cell transplant. These receptors all stem from a female patient aged 2-9 years who had a stem cell transplant for Fanconi anemia, so the T cells may come from the graft donor.

The chain combines TRBV7-9 with TRBJ1-1; the D gene is possibly TRBD1 (6 bases). V lost 8 bases and J 4 bases, leaving 14 bases between the germline ends. Germline V gives CDR1 SEHNR, CDR2 FQNEAQ (reference sequence). CDR3 length equals 13 residues. The CDR3 DNA reads TGTGCCAGCGGGGGGCGGGGAGGCACTGAAGCTTTCTTT. It yields the protein CASGGRGGTEAFF.

V gene TRBV28 combines with J gene TRBJ2-1; TRBD2 matches 10 bases. Germline V gene sequence: CDR1 MDHEN, CDR2 SYDVKM. The CDR3 length is 16 residues. Losses at the gene ends were 2 bases for V and 4 bases for J; bases not matched to a gene: 5. The chain's CDR3 is CASSLLSGRYYNEQFF. The CDR3 nucleotides read TGTGCCAGCAGTTTACTTAGCGGGAGGTATTACAATGAGCAGTTCTTC.

This clonotype was found many times. The chain combines TRBV7-2 with TRBJ2-3; the D gene is possibly TRBD2 (6 bases). In germline, CDR1 is SGHTA, CDR2 FQGNSA. V lost 2 bases to trimming and J lost 5 bases, with 8 bases between them. The CDR3 has 13 amino acids. The CDR3 protein is CASSLRGRDTQYF. Written as DNA, the CDR3 is TGTGCCAGCAGCTTACGGGGGAGAGATACGCAGTATTTT. Full variable domain (missing parts from reference TRBV7-2 and TRBJ2-3): GAGVSQSPSNKVTEKGKDVELRCDPISGHTALYWYRQSLGQGLEFLIYFQGNSAPDKSGLPSDRFSAERTGGSVSTLTIQRTQQEDSAVYLCASSLRGRDTQYFGPGTRLTVL.

The table lists this clonotype with many counts. This sequence joins TRBV28 and TRBJ1-5; D not resolved. The CDR3 contains 17 residues. V shed 6 bases and J shed 2 bases, with 20 bases lying between them. Germline V gene sequence: CDR1 MDHEN, CDR2 SYDVKM. As DNA, the CDR3 is TGTGCCAGCAGCCGTGGGATCAGGCATGAGCGCAATCAGCCCCAGCATTTT. This sequence encodes CASSRGIRHERNQPQHF.

This rearrangement joins TRBV25-1 to TRBJ1-1; D is undetermined. The CDR3 is 11 residues long. V lost 3 bases to trimming and J lost 8 bases, with 7 bases between them. Germline CDR1 reads MGHDK; CDR2 reads SYGVNS. CDR3 in amino acids: CASSDHLEAFF. CDR3 coding DNA: TGTGCCAGCAGTGACCACCTCGAAGCTTTCTTT.

The chain carries TRBV29-1 and TRBJ1-1; D is undetermined. CDR3 length equals 14 residues. CDR1 and CDR2 (germline): SQVTM, ANQGSEA. V lost 2 bases to trimming and J lost 3 bases, with 13 bases between them. CDR3 loop: CSVELPREYTEAFF. The CDR3 DNA reads as TGCAGCGTTGAACTACCGAGGGAGTACACTGAAGCTTTCTTT.

This clonotype was counted ten times or more. The V gene is TRBV5-1, the J gene TRBJ1-5; 9 positions agree with TRBD1. V lost 0 bases and J lost 6; bases outside the gene matches: 7. Germline CDR1 is SGHRS and CDR2 is YFSETQ. This CDR3 is 16 amino acids long. This chain's CDR3 is CASSLATGGAGQPQHF. The CDR3 DNA reads TGCGCCAGCAGCTTGGCAACAGGGGGCGCGGGTCAGCCCCAGCATTTT.

This clonotype was detected many times. The J gene is TRBJ2-5, the V gene TRBV20-1; tentative D call: TRBD1 (5 bases). Germline assignment: CDR1 DFQATT and CDR2 SNEGSKA (reference sequence). The CDR3 spans 14 residues. V was shortened by 3 bases and J by 2 bases, with 13 bases between the two germline ends. CDR3 sequence: CSASGLGVQETQYF. CDR3 nucleotides: TGCAGTGCTAGTGGGCTAGGGGTACAAGAGACCCAGTACTTC.

This sequence joins TRBV3-1 and TRBJ1-1; TRBD1 matches at 8 bases. Germline values: CDR1 LGHDT, CDR2 YNNKEL (reference sequence). There are 12 residues in the CDR3. V was clipped by 6 bases and J by 6 bases; unmatched bases: 3. The CDR3 sequence: CASRDRGAEAFF. CDR3 bases: TGTGCCAGCAGAGACAGGGGCGCTGAAGCTTTCTTT.

This clonotype was detected many times. V usage is TRBV29-1 and J usage is TRBJ2-3; 14 bases line up with TRBD2. Germline loops: CDR1 SQVTM, CDR2 ANQGSEA. The CDR3 extends over 17 amino acids. V lost 5 bases to trimming and J lost 0 bases; unmatched junction nucleotides: 7. CDR3 loop: CSVSGTSGGTSTDTQYF. DNA of the CDR3: TGCAGCGTTTCCGGGACTAGCGGGGGAACAAGCACAGATACGCAGTATTTT.

This clonotype was counted at least ten times. V and J are TRBV12-3 or TRBV12-4 and TRBJ2-1; TRBD2 matches 7 bases. The CDR3 extends over 15 amino acids. The V and J ends lost 3 bases and 0 bases, in that order; junction bases with no gene match: 2. CDR3 in amino acids: CASSFGGGSYNEQFF. The DNA of the CDR3 is TGTGCCAGCAGTTTCGGCGGGGGCTCCTACAATGAGCAGTTCTTC.

V is TRBV28 and J is TRBJ2-2; TRBD1 matches 7 bases. Germline CDR1 and CDR2: MDHEN and SYDVKM. This CDR3 spans 15 amino acids. Unmatched junction bases numbered 7, after V lost 7 bases and J lost 2 bases. In nucleotides, the CDR3 is TGTGCCAGCACCCTGGGACAGATTAACACCGGGGAGCTGTTTTTT. It encodes CASTLGQINTGELFF.

This clonotype was seen at least ten times. The CDR3 sequence is CASSPLGGGTDTQYF. DNA of the CDR3: TGTGCCAGCTCACCACTTGGGGGGGGCACAGATACGCAGTATTTT. The V and J genes are TRBV18 and TRBJ2-3; 7 nucleotides line up with TRBD2. The CDR3 spans 15 residues. V shed 1 base and J 1 base; nucleotides not matched to a gene: 2. In germline, CDR1 is KGHSH, CDR2 LQKENI.

The chain is built from TRBV7-2 and TRBJ2-7; D call uncertain. Trimming shortened V by 6 bases and J by 6 bases, and 12 bases separated the two germline ends. The CDR3 is made up of 12 amino acids. The germline CDR1 and CDR2 sequences are SGHTA and FQGNSA. The CDR3 region is CASSLAALEQYF. The CDR3 nucleotides read TGTGCCAGCAGTTTGGCCGCACTCGAGCAGTACTTC. Using reference TRBV7-2 and TRBJ2-7 for the parts outside the CDR3, the full variable domain is GAGVSQSPSNKVTEKGKDVELRCDPISGHTALYWYRQSLGQGLEFLIYFQGNSAPDKSGLPSDRFSAERTGGSVSTLTIQRTQQEDSAVYLCASSLAALEQYFGPGTRLTVT.

This clonotype was seen repeatedly, ten times or more. V and J are TRBV20-1 and TRBJ2-1; weak D call: TRBD1 (5 bases). The CDR3 is 15 residues long. Germline assignment: CDR1 DFQATT and CDR2 SNEGSKA (reference sequence). V lost 1 base and J 0 bases, leaving 10 bases between the germline ends. The CDR3 nucleotides read TGCAGTGCTAGAGCCCAGGGATTCTCCTACAATGAGCAGTTCTTC. Translating gives CSARAQGFSYNEQFF.

This clonotype was detected ten times or more. The rearrangement links TRBV12-3 or TRBV12-4 to TRBJ2-4; D is uncertain. The length of the CDR3 is 14 residues. Trimming shortened V by 6 bases and J by 1 base, and 10 bases separated the two germline ends. The CDR3 loop is CASRSTRAKNIQYF. The CDR3 nucleotides read TGTGCCAGCAGATCGACAAGGGCCAAAAACATTCAGTACTTC.

Ten or more counts support this clonotype. The chain carries TRBV6-1 and TRBJ2-5, with D possibly TRBD1 on 6 matching bases. V dropped 6 bases and J dropped 4 bases, with 12 bases sitting between them. In germline, CDR1 is MNHNS, CDR2 SASEGT. This CDR3 is 13 amino acids long. Here the CDR3 DNA reads TGTGCCAGCAGCACAGGGTTGGGAGAGACCCAGTACTTC. The encoded protein is CASSTGLGETQYF.

This clonotype was recorded many times. V gene TRBV4-1 combines with J gene TRBJ1-6; 9 positions match TRBD1. This CDR3 has 14 amino acids. Germline-derived CDR1 and CDR2 are MGHRA and YSYEKL. J was trimmed by 6 bases and V by 4 bases; bases with no gene match: 1. In DNA form, the CDR3 reads TGCGCCAGCAGCCGGGGACAGGGTAATTCACCCCTCCACTTT. Translated, it gives CASSRGQGNSPLHF.

This clonotype was picked up many times. V usage is TRBV2 and J usage is TRBJ2-3; 7 nucleotides align to TRBD1. The CDR3 has 14 amino acids. The ends lost 7 bases at V and 0 bases at J; junction bases unmatched: 4. The germline gives CDR1 SNHLY, CDR2 FYNNEI. Here the CDR3 reads CASKRQGSTDTQYF. For the CDR3, the DNA is TGTGCCAGCAAACGACAGGGAAGCACAGATACGCAGTATTTT.

In this sample, this clonotype turned up many times. The DNA of the CDR3 is TGTGCCAGCAGCCAAGATGTCGCCAGGGGCTACTCCTACGAGCAGTACTTC. It codes for CASSQDVARGYSYEQYF. The chain has TRBV4-2 and TRBJ2-7, with D possibly TRBD1 on 6 matching bases. Deletions cut 0 bases from V and 0 bases from J, with 15 bases between. The germline CDR1 and CDR2 sequences are LGHNA and YNFKEQ. The CDR3 length is 17 residues.

The V gene is TRBV7-2, the J gene TRBJ1-1, with unresolved D. Trimming stripped 5 bases from V and 0 bases from J, with 16 bases between. The length of the CDR3 is 16 residues. The V gene's germline CDR1 is SGHTA and CDR2 FQGNSA. CDR3 nucleotides: TGTGCCAGCAGCCCTAGAGGGCACTACCTGAACACTGAAGCTTTCTTT. Protein sequence: CASSPRGHYLNTEAFF.

This clonotype was seen a handful of times. One end of the junction fails to match germline, which may point to a read error. The DNA of the CDR3 is TGTGCCAGCGGTTTTGGGGACAGGGGCTCTGGGGCCAACGTCCTGACTTTC. Translating it yields CASGFGDRGSGANVLTF. V is TRBV12-3 or TRBV12-4 and J is TRBJ2-6; TRBD1 matches at 10 bases. The CDR3 has 17 amino acids.

This clonotype was recorded at least ten times. The chain joins TRBV6-5 to TRBJ2-5; 8 nucleotides match TRBD1. CDR1 and CDR2 from the germline V gene are MNHEY and SVGAGI. The V segment lost 6 bases and the J segment 4 bases; nucleotides outside the gene matches: 16. The CDR3 sequence is 17 residues long. CDR3 DNA: TGTGCCAGCAGCTTCCTCAAGGGAGACAGGGGAATAGAGACCCAGTACTTC. It translates to CASSFLKGDRGIETQYF.

The chain uses TRBV3-1 and TRBJ2-7, with 9 positions matching TRBD1. With V trimmed by 5 bases and J by 4 bases, 15 bases remained unmatched. Germline CDR1 is LGHDT and CDR2 is YNNKEL (reference sequence). The length of the CDR3 is 17 residues. CDR3 residues: CASSKVGFGQGIYEQYF. The CDR3 DNA follows: TGTGCCAGCAGCAAGGTGGGGTTTGGACAGGGGATATACGAGCAGTACTTC.

This clonotype occurred many times. The rearrangement joins TRBV20-1 to TRBJ2-7; D remains ambiguous. The V and J ends lost 6 bases and 4 bases respectively, with 10 bases between them. Germline assignment: CDR1 DFQATT and CDR2 SNEGSKA (reference sequence). The CDR3 is 11 residues long. The CDR3 region has the DNA TGCAGTGCGCCTGAGGCGTACGAGCAGTACTTC. Protein sequence: CSAPEAYEQYF.

This clonotype was seen many times. J is TRBJ2-7 and V is TRBV6-5; 7 bases map to TRBD2. V was pared by 0 bases and J by 0 bases, with 2 bases of the junction left unmatched. The CDR3 has 15 residues. Germline V lookup: CDR1 MNHEY, CDR2 SVGAGI. The CDR3 sequence is CASSYSLASSYEQYF. The CDR3, as DNA: TGTGCCAGCAGTTACTCACTAGCGAGCTCCTACGAGCAGTACTTC.

The V gene is TRBV18, the J gene TRBJ1-2; no definite D call. The CDR3 consists of 13 residues. Trimming took 1 base from V and 4 from J, leaving 7 bases between them. The germline V gene encodes CDR1 KGHSH and CDR2 LQKENI. In nucleotides, the CDR3 is TGTGCCAGCTCACCACGGGAGGGCTATGGCTACACCTTC. Its protein product is CASSPREGYGYTF.